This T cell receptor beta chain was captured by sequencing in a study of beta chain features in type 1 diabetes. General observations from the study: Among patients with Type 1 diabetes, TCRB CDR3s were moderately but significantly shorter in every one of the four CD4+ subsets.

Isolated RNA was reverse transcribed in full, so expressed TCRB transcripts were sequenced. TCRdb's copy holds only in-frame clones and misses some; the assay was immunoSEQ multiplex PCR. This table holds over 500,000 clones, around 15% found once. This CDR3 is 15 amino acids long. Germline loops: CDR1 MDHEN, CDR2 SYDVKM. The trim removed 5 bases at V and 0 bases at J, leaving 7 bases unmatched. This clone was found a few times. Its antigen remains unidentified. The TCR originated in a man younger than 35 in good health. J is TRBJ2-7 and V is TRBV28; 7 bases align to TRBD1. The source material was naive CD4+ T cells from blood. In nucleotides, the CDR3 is TGTGCCAGCAGTGATACAGGGGCGGCCTCCTACGAGCAGTACTTC. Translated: CASSDTGAASYEQYF.